Listed here are 25 T cell receptor beta chains from one sample, sequenced in a study of regulatory T cells in long-lasting Graves disease. CDR3 regions were amplified by Arm-PCR using iRepertoire HTBI primers to build TCR beta libraries. TCRdb fed the multiplex PCR reads into MiXCR, producing one record per CDR3 protein. The sample has approximately 480,000 distinct CDR3 sequences; 15% to 20% are singletons. Sample time point: newly diagnosed GD, antithyroid drugs for less than 3 months. Extracted PBMC RNA gave rise to the TCR library. This sample also appeared in a second study, on T cells in Graves' hyperthyroidism and ophthalmopathy.

Sequences were derived from peripheral blood mononuclear cells (PBMCs), sampled at new diagnosis, from a patient treated with antithyroid drugs. The receptor set was obtained from a middle-aged man with Graves disease.

This clonotype was seen ten or more times. The chain has TRBV20-1 and TRBJ2-1; 8 bases align to TRBD2. J was trimmed by 9 bases and V by 3 bases; bases with no gene match: 13. The germline V gene has CDR1 DFQATT and CDR2 SNEGSKA (reference sequence). CDR3 size: 15 residues. The CDR3 sequence is CSARMRGRPLGEQFF. The CDR3 coding sequence is TGCAGTGCTAGGATGCGCGGGAGGCCTCTGGGTGAGCAGTTCTTC.

This sequence joins TRBV29-1 and TRBJ2-3; tentatively, D is TRBD1 (6 bases). The length of the CDR3 is 14 residues. Per germline, CDR1 SQVTM and CDR2 ANQGSEA. Trimming removed 1 base at V and 2 bases at J, with 10 bases between. This CDR3 is CSVEGGTLTDTQYF. CDR3 bases: TGCAGCGTTGAAGGTGGGACACTCACAGATACGCAGTATTTT.

This clonotype has a count of ten or more. The J gene is TRBJ2-3, the V gene TRBV20-1; D may be TRBD2 (6 bases). This CDR3 has 15 residues. Germline V gene lookup returns CDR1 DFQATT and CDR2 SNEGSKA (reference sequence). Trimming took 0 bases from V and 5 from J, leaving 15 bases between them. The CDR3 region is CSARDLGGVGDTQYF. The CDR3 bases are TGCAGTGCTAGAGATCTCGGGGGAGTAGGAGATACGCAGTATTTT.

This clonotype was seen repeatedly, ten times or more. The rearrangement joins TRBV28 to TRBJ1-1; D call uncertain. Trimming pared 3 bases from V and 1 base from J, leaving 9 bases between. Germline V gene sequence: CDR1 MDHEN, CDR2 SYDVKM. The CDR3 covers 14 residues. CDR3 amino acids: CASSFREKNTEAFF. The DNA of the CDR3 is TGTGCCAGCAGTTTCCGGGAGAAGAACACTGAAGCTTTCTTT.

This clonotype has at least ten counts. The J gene is TRBJ1-4, the V gene TRBV18; a weak D match, TRBD1 (5 bases). Per the germline V gene, CDR1 is KGHSH and CDR2 is LQKENI. The CDR3 is made up of 14 amino acids. V was shortened by 3 bases and J by 5 bases, with 10 bases between the two germline ends. CDR3 region: CASSPGRRNEKLFF. For the CDR3, the DNA is TGTGCCAGCTCACCGGGGCGCCGGAATGAAAAACTGTTTTTT. The full variable domain, in which reference TRBV18 and TRBJ1-4 provide the parts outside the CDR3, is NAGVMQNPRHLVRRRGQEARLRCSPMKGHSHVYWYRQLPEEGLKFMVYLQKENIIDESGMPKERFSAEFPKEGPSILRIQQVVRGDSAAYFCASSPGRRNEKLFFGSGTQLSVL.

This clonotype was seen repeatedly, ten times or more. The V and J genes are TRBV2 and TRBJ2-7, with TRBD1 matching 7 bases. There are 14 residues in the CDR3. CDR1 SNHLY and CDR2 FYNNEI come from the germline V gene. The J segment lost 4 bases and the V segment lost 2 bases, leaving 5 bases of the junction unmatched. The CDR3: CASSEMGQLYEQYF. The CDR3 coding sequence is TGTGCCAGCAGTGAAATGGGACAGCTTTACGAGCAGTACTTC.

As to this clonotype: A much bigger clone sits one base away, suggesting this may be a read error. The J gene is TRBJ1-1, the V gene TRBV20-1, with D possibly matching TRBD1 (6 bases). Germline-derived CDR1 and CDR2 are DFQATT and SNEGSKA (reference sequence). Trimming left V 5 bases short and J 2 bases short, with 9 bases between. The CDR3 sequence is 12 residues long. The CDR3 DNA reads TGCAGTGCTTTGGACAGTAACACTGAAGCTTTCTTT. It codes for CSALDSNTEAFF.

This clonotype was picked up a small number of times. The V and J genes are TRBV7-2 and TRBJ2-7, with 10 bases fitting TRBD2. Trimming took 4 bases from V and 2 from J; bases not matched to a gene: 5. CDR3 length: 15 residues. The germline gives CDR1 SGHTA, CDR2 FQGNSA. The CDR3 DNA reads TGTGCCAGCAGCTCCGGGAGCGGGAGGGCCTACGAGCAGTACTTC. Translation gives CASSSGSGRAYEQYF.

In this sample, this clonotype turned up many times. The J gene is TRBJ2-1, the V gene TRBV5-1, with D tentatively TRBD1 (6 bases). Trimming pared 4 bases from V and 5 bases from J, leaving 13 bases between. The CDR3 is made up of 14 amino acids. The germline CDR1 and CDR2 sequences are SGHRS and YFSETQ. The CDR3 DNA follows: TGCGCCAGCAGCCAGGGGTTGGGCGACAATGAGCAGTTCTTC. It codes for CASSQGLGDNEQFF.

This rearrangement joins TRBV5-1 to TRBJ2-1, with 7 bases matching TRBD2. This CDR3 region has 13 residues. CDR1 is SGHRS, CDR2 YFSETQ, per germline. The J segment lost 7 bases and the V segment lost 6 bases, leaving 7 bases of the junction unmatched. CDR3 in DNA: TGCGCCAGCATTGGCGGGAGTCAGAATGAGCAGTTCTTC. It translates to CASIGGSQNEQFF. The variable domain in full, with the rest retrieved from reference TRBV5-1 and TRBJ2-1, is KAGVTQTPRYLIKTRGQQVTLSCSPISGHRSVSWYQQTPGQGLQFLFEYFSETQRNKGNFPGRFSGRQFSNSRSEMNVSTLELGDSALYLCASIGGSQNEQFFGPGTRLTVL.

This clonotype was seen ten or more times. The V and J genes are TRBV2 and TRBJ1-2; 10 bases line up with TRBD1. V lost 6 bases, J lost 7 bases, and 5 bases stayed unmatched. CDR1 SNHLY and CDR2 FYNNEI come from the germline V gene. The CDR3 has 13 amino acids. Here the CDR3 reads CASRGTGESGYTF. The CDR3 DNA follows: TGTGCCAGCAGGGGGACAGGGGAGTCTGGCTACACCTTC.

This clonotype was picked up many times. The chain employs TRBV30 and TRBJ2-7; TRBD2 might be the D (6 bases). This CDR3 contains 13 residues. V lost 2 bases and J 6 bases, leaving 14 bases between the germline ends. Germline assignment: CDR1 GTSNPN and CDR2 SVGIG (reference sequence). Here the CDR3 DNA reads TGTGCCTGGAGTATAACTAGCATCTTCGAGCAGTACTTC. This gives the protein CAWSITSIFEQYF.

In this sample, this clonotype turned up many times. CDR3 amino acids: CASSENFWSGRAYEQYF. The CDR3 DNA reads as TGCGCCAGCAGTGAAAACTTCTGGAGCGGGAGGGCCTACGAGCAGTACTTC. The chain recombines TRBV10-1 with TRBJ2-7, with TRBD2 matching 10 bases. The V gene end was trimmed by 3 bases and the J gene end by 2 bases; junction bases not matched to a gene: 10. Germline V gene lookup returns CDR1 WNHNN and CDR2 SYGVQD (reference sequence). The CDR3 has 17 residues.

This clonotype was counted ten times or more. The chain is built from TRBV20-1 and TRBJ2-2, with 7 bases that match TRBD2. CDR1 DFQATT and CDR2 SNEGSKA come from the germline V gene (reference sequence). V lost 3 bases, J lost 5 bases, and 6 bases stayed unmatched. This CDR3 region has 14 residues. The CDR3 loop is CSASKASGTGELFF. The CDR3 DNA reads TGCAGTGCTAGTAAGGCTAGCGGAACCGGGGAGCTGTTTTTT.

This clonotype was counted a few times. One end of the junction does not line up with germline, which may come from a read error. This chain joins TRBV11-2 and TRBJ2-6; 9 bases align to TRBD1. The CDR3 loop spans 16 amino acids. Germline CDR1 and CDR2: SGHAT and FQNNGV. In DNA form, the CDR3 reads TGTGCCAGCATCACCGGGACAGGGACTGGGGCCAGCGTCCTGACTTTC. Translating it yields CASITGTGTGASVLTF.

This clonotype was seen at least ten times. The rearrangement joins TRBV6-2 or TRBV6-3 to TRBJ1-2, with D tentatively TRBD1 (6 bases). Germline V gene data show CDR1 as MNHEY and CDR2 as SVGEGT. The CDR3 is 13 amino acids. V lost 6 bases and J 9 bases, leaving 17 bases between the germline ends. Here the CDR3 DNA reads TGTGCCAGCAGCAACCCAGGGGTGCAAAGCTACACCTTC. Protein: CASSNPGVQSYTF.

At least ten counts were recorded for this clonotype. V and J are TRBV7-3 and TRBJ2-5; 9 nucleotides match TRBD1. Germline assignment: CDR1 SGHTA and CDR2 FQGTGA. Germline trimming cut 4 bases from V and 5 bases from J; bases unmatched to any gene: 8. This CDR3 spans 15 amino acids. Here the CDR3 reads CASSSLQGAAETQYF. CDR3 DNA: TGTGCCAGCAGCTCCCTACAGGGGGCAGCGGAGACCCAGTACTTC.

The rearrangement uses TRBV19 and TRBJ2-2; 10 bases align to TRBD2. The CDR3 extends over 16 amino acids. With 5 bases clipped from V and 7 bases from J, the junction kept 10 bases outside the gene matches. CDR1 is LNHDA and CDR2 is SQIVND in the germline V gene (reference sequence). CDR3 residues: CASSPSSGSIVGELFF. CDR3 DNA sequence: TGTGCCAGTAGTCCATCTAGCGGGAGTATTGTCGGGGAGCTGTTTTTT.

This clonotype was seen a few times. The chain is built from TRBV7-9 and TRBJ1-1, with D possibly being TRBD1 (6 bases). Germline values: CDR1 SEHNR, CDR2 FQNEAQ (reference sequence). The CDR3 is 16 amino acids. V was shortened by 10 bases and J by 1 base, with 22 bases between the two germline ends. CDR3 DNA: TGTGCCACCTCCACAGGTCCTGCGGGGGCGAACACTGAAGCTTTCTTT. Translated, it gives CATSTGPAGANTEAFF.

A note on this clonotype: This may be a read error, as it is one base from a much larger clone. Since the CDR3 does not end with the conserved phenylalanine or tryptophan, this likely comes from a read error. The chain uses TRBV5-1 and TRBJ2-7, with 8 bases identical to TRBD2. Germline V lookup: CDR1 SGHRS, CDR2 YFSETQ. J was trimmed by 4 bases and V by 6 bases; bases with no gene match: 6. This CDR3 region has 13 residues. CDR3 DNA sequence: TGCGCCAGCACGGGAGGGAGTGCGTACGAGCAGTACTCC. Protein sequence: CASTGGSAYEQYS.

This clonotype has ten or more counts. This chain's CDR3 is CASAGRDNQPQHF. CDR3 nucleotide sequence: TGTGCCAGCGCGGGACGGGACAATCAGCCCCAGCATTTT. This chain links TRBV2 with TRBJ1-5; weak D call: TRBD1 (5 bases). Trimming shortened V by 8 bases and J by 3 bases, and 11 bases separated the two germline ends. Germline V gene sequence: CDR1 SNHLY, CDR2 FYNNEI. This CDR3 spans 13 amino acids. Full variable domain (missing parts from reference TRBV2 and TRBJ1-5): EPEVTQTPSHQVTQMGQEVILRCVPISNHLYFYWYRQILGQKVEFLVSFYNNEISEKSEIFDDQFSVERPDGSNFTLKIRSTKLEDSAMYFCASAGRDNQPQHFGDGTRLSIL.

The table lists this clonotype with many counts. The chain uses TRBV7-6 and TRBJ2-7; a weak D match, TRBD1 (6 bases). Germline V gene data show CDR1 as SGHVS and CDR2 as FNYEAQ. V was shortened by 4 bases and J by 4 bases, with 11 bases between the two germline ends. The CDR3 extends over 13 amino acids. The CDR3 region is CASSSNQGYEQYF. In DNA form, the CDR3 reads TGTGCCAGCAGCTCTAATCAGGGGTACGAGCAGTACTTC.

There are many counts of this clonotype. The CDR3 DNA reads as TGTGCCAGCAGTCCTAGCAGCGGGGGCGAGGGGGGCGGGCAGTATTTT. Its translation is CASSPSSGGEGGGQYF. The V and J genes are TRBV28 and TRBJ2-3; 8 bases are shared with TRBD2. Germline trimming cut 5 bases from V and 11 bases from J; bases unmatched to any gene: 18. Germline lookup yields CDR1 MDHEN and CDR2 SYDVKM. The CDR3 runs to 16 residues.

Note on this clonotype: A much larger clone differs from this one at a single base, so this may be a read error. The chain couples TRBV6-1 to TRBJ2-7; maybe TRBD1 (6 bases). The CDR3 extends over 15 amino acids. Germline assignment: CDR1 MNHNS and CDR2 SASEGT. The CDR3 DNA reads as TGTGCCAGCAGTGAATACAGGGATCGTTCCTACGGGCAGTACTTC. Encoded protein: CASSEYRDRSYGQYF.

This clonotype was picked up a small number of times. This chain uses TRBV5-4 with TRBJ1-4; D is possibly TRBD1 (5 bases). V gave up 5 bases and J gave up 5 bases, with 13 bases separating them. Germline assignment: CDR1 SGHNT and CDR2 YYREEE (reference sequence). The CDR3 spans 14 residues. The CDR3: CASSPGTVNEKLFF. In DNA, the CDR3 is TGTGCCAGCAGTCCCGGGACGGTAAATGAAAAACTGTTTTTT. Looking up the rest from reference TRBV5-4 and TRBJ1-4 gives the full variable domain: ETGVTQSPTHLIKTRGQQVTLRCSSQSGHNTVSWYQQALGQGPQFIFQYYREEENGRGNFPPRFSGLQFPNYSSELNVNALELDDSALYLCASSPGTVNEKLFFGSGTQLSVL.